The present T cell receptor beta chain was sequenced within a study of T cell responses to AZD1222 COVID-19 vaccine. The CDR3 is 11 amino acids. With 5 bases removed from V and 8 bases from J, the gap between germline ends came to 9 bases. The germline V gene encodes CDR1 MNHEY and CDR2 SVGEGT. Whole-study findings and limits: Unmutated variant regions are reportedly targeted by nearly half of spike-specific TCRs. Donors were mostly white British, more females; clonal diversity possibly underestimated. Repertoires were sampled only after the peak T cell response.

Concerning this clone: Its antigen is still unknown.

The analysis combined second doses at about 4 or about 12 weeks. TCRdb's table, derived via immunoSEQ multiplex PCR, lists solely in-frame clones and lacks some. The sample comprises approximately 45,000 clones, about 90% of which are singletons, and roughly 1.1% rests with the top ten. The receptor comes from an adult who received the AZD1222 COVID-19 vaccine. This chain connects TRBV6-2 or TRBV6-3 to TRBJ1-1; D remains unclear. Material: peripheral blood, obtained 28 days after the second AZD1222 dose. CDR3 region: CASSRPEEAFF. CDR3 sequence (DNA): TGTGCCAGCAGTCGACCGGAGGAAGCTTTCTTT.